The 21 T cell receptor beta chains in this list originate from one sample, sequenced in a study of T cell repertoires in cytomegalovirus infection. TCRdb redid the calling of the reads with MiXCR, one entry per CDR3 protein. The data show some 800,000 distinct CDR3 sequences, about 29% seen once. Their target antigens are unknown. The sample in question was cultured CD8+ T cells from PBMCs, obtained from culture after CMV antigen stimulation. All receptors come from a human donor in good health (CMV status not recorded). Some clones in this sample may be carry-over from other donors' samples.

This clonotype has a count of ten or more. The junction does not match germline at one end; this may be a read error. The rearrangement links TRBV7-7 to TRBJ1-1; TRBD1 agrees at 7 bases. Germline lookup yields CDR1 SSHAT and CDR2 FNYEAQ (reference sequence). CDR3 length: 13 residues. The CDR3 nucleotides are TGTGCTAGCAGCTTATCGAAGGGGGCCGAAGCTTTCTTT. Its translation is CASSLSKGAEAFF.

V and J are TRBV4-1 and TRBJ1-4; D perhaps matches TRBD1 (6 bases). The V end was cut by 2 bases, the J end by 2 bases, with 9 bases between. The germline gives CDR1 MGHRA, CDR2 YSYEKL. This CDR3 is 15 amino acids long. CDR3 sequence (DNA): TGCGCCAGCAGCCAAAGGGGGGAGACTAATGAAAAACTGTTTTTT. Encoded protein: CASSQRGETNEKLFF.

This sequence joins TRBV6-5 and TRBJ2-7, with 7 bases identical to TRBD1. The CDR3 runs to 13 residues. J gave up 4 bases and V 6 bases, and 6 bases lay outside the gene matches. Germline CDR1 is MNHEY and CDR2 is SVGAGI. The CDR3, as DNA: TGTGCCAGCAGCACCGGGACAGTATACGAGCAGTACTTC. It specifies CASSTGTVYEQYF.

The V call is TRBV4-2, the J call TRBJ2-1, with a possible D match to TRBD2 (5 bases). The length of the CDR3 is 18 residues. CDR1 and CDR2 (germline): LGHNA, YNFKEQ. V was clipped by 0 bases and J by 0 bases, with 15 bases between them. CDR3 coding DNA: TGTGCCAGCAGCCAAGAGTGGGAAAAGCGGAGCTCCTACAATGAGCAGTTCTTC. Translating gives CASSQEWEKRSSYNEQFF.

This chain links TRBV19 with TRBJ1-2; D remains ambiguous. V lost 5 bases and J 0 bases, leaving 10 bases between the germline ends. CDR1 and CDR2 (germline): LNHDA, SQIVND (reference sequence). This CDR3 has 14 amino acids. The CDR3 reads CASSLLATNYGYTF. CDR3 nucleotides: TGTGCCAGTAGTCTCCTGGCTACTAACTATGGCTACACCTTC.

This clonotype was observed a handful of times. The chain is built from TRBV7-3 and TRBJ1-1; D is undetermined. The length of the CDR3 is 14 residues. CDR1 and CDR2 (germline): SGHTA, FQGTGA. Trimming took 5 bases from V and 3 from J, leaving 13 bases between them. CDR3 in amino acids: CASSPDGGYTEAFF. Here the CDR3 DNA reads TGTGCCAGCAGCCCGGACGGTGGATACACTGAAGCTTTCTTT. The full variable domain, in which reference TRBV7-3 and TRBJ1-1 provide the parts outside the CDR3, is GAGVSQTPSNKVTEKGKYVELRCDPISGHTALYWYRQSLGQGPEFLIYFQGTGAADDSGLPNDRFFAVRPEGSVSTLKIQRTERGDSAVYLCASSPDGGYTEAFFGQGTRLTVV.

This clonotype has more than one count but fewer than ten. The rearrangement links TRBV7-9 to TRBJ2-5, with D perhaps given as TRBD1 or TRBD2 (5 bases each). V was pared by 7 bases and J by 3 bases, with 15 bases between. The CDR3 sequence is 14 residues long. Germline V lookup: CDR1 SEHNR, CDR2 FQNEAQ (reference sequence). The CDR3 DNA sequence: TGTGCCAGCACCGGGGCAGGGCGGGAAGAGACCCAGTACTTC. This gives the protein CASTGAGREETQYF.

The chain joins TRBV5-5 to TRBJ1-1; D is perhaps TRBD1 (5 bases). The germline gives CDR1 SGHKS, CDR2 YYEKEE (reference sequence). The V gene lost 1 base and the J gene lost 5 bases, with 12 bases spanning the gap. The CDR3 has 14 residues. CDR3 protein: CASSLWDGATEAFF. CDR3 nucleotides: TGTGCCAGCAGCTTGTGGGATGGGGCGACTGAAGCTTTCTTT.

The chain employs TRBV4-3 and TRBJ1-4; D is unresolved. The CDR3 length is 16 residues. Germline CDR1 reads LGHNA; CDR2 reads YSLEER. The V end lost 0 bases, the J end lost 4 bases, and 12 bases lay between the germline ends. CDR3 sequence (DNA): TGCGCCAGCAGCCAAGAGAGGGCAGGCCTTAATGAAAAACTGTTTTTT. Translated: CASSQERAGLNEKLFF.

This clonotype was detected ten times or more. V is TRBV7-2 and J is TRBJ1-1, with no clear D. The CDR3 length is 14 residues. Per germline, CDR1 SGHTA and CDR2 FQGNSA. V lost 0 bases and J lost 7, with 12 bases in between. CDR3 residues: CASSLALGSDEAFF. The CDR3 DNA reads TGTGCCAGCAGCTTAGCGTTAGGCAGTGATGAAGCTTTCTTT.

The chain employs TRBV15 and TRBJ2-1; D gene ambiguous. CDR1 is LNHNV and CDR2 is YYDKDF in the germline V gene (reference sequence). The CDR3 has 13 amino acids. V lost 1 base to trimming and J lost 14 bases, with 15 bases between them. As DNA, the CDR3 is TGTGCCACCAGCAGAGGCATAGCCGTCGAGGAGTTCTTC. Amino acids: CATSRGIAVEEFF.

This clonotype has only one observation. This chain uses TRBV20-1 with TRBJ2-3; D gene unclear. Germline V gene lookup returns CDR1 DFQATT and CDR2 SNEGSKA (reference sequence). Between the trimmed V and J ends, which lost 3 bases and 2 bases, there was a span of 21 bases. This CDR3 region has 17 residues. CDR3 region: CSARLRRDVLYTDTQYF. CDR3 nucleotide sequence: TGCAGTGCTAGGTTACGCCGCGATGTACTTTACACAGATACGCAGTATTTT.

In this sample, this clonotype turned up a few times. The CDR3 here is CASSPLGTGHEQFF. The CDR3 DNA sequence: TGTGCCAGCAGTCCACTGGGGACAGGGCATGAGCAGTTCTTC. The chain employs TRBV27 and TRBJ2-1; TRBD1 matches at 9 bases. V was pared by 5 bases and J by 8 bases, with 7 bases of the junction left unmatched. Germline values: CDR1 MNHEY, CDR2 SMNVEV (reference sequence). The CDR3 runs 14 residues.

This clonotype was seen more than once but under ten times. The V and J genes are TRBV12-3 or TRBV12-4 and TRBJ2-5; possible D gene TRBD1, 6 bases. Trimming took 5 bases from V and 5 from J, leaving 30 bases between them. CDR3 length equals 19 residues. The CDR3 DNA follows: TGTGCCAGCAGTGCCCCCCAGCCTCGGGACATTCGTTTCGTGGAGACCCAGTACTTC. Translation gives CASSAPQPRDIRFVETQYF.

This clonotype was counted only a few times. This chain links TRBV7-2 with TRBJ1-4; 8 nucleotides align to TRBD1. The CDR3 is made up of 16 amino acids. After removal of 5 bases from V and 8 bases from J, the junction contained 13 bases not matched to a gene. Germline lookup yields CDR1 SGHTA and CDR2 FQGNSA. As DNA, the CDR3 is TGTGCCAGCAGCCCAATAACGGACAGGGATGGGGAAAAACTGTTTTTT. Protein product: CASSPITDRDGEKLFF.

CDR3 in DNA: TGTGCCAGCAGTTTATCTCTACTAAATGAGCAGTTCTTC. Encoded protein: CASSLSLLNEQFF. The V and J genes are TRBV27 and TRBJ2-1; D remains unclear. Germline lookup yields CDR1 MNHEY and CDR2 SMNVEV (reference sequence). This CDR3 spans 13 amino acids. V was shortened by 0 bases and J by 7 bases, with 7 bases between the two germline ends.

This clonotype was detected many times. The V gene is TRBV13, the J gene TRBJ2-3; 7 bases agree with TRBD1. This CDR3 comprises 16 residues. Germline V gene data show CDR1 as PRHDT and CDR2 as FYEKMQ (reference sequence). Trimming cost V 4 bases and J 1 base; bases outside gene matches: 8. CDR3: CASSSGTEKRTDTQYF. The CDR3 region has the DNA TGTGCCAGCAGCTCCGGGACAGAAAAGCGCACAGATACGCAGTATTTT.

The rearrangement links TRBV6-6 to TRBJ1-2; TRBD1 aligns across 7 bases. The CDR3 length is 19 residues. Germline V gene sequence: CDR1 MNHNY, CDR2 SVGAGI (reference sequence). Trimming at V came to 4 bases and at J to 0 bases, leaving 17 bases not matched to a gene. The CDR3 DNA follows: TGTGCCAGCAGTTCAGGGGGGGGGGACATTCGCGGGCCTAACTATGGCTACACCTTC. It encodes CASSSGGGDIRGPNYGYTF.

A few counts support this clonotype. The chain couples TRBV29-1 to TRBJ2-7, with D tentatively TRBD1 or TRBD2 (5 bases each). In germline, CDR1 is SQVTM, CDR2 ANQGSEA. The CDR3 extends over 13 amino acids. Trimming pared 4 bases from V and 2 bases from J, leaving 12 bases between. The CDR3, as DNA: TGCAGCGTTGCAGGGCCCGGGGCCTACGAGCAGTACGTC. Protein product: CSVAGPGAYEQYV.

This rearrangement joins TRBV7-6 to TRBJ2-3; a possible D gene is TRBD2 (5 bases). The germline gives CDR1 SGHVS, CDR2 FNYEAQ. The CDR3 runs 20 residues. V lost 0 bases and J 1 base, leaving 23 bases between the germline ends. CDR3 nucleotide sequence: TGTGCCAGCAGCTTAGCTCCCCCCCCCCAGCCGGGGAGAGGCACAGATACGCAGTATTTT. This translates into CASSLAPPPQPGRGTDTQYF.

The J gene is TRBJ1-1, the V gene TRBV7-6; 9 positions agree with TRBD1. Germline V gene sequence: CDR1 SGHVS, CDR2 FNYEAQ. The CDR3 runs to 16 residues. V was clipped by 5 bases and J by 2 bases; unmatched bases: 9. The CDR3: CASSVTGGTVNTEAFF. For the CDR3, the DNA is TGTGCCAGCAGCGTAACAGGGGGCACGGTTAACACTGAAGCTTTCTTT.